This TCR beta chain comes out of a study of control samples from healthy donors and cancer patients. The trim removed 5 bases at V and 6 bases at J, leaving 6 bases unmatched. The CDR3 loop spans 15 amino acids. Germline CDR1 reads SNHLY; CDR2 reads FYNNEI. Produced via immunoSEQ multiplex PCR; TCRdb's table is partial and in-frame only. The table has 150,000 to 200,000 clones, 85% to 95% seen once. The receptor was isolated from a man aged 25-45 years in good health. The sequenced sample was blood. The rearrangement joins TRBV2 to TRBJ2-2, with 10 positions matching TRBD2. The CDR3 sequence: CASSFGLAVAGELFF. In DNA, the CDR3 is TGTGCCAGCAGTTTTGGACTAGCGGTCGCCGGGGAGCTGTTTTTT.